This passage covers 5 T cell receptor beta chains from one sample sequenced in a study of blood T cell repertoires in COVID-19. Sequencing was performed with immunoSEQ multiplex PCR; in TCRdb, only in-frame clones are kept and a portion is missing. The sample includes under 150,000 clones, roughly 85% of them seen just once. The sequencing sample was made of peripheral blood. These receptors came from a man older than 75 with acute or convalescent COVID-19.

The chain joins TRBV27 to TRBJ1-5, with 10 bases that match TRBD1. The CDR3 runs 15 residues. The germline CDR1 and CDR2 sequences are MNHEY and SMNVEV (reference sequence). V lost 4 bases and J lost 6; bases outside the gene matches: 6. CDR3: CASSSLRDRGQPQHF. In DNA, the CDR3 is TGTGCCAGCAGTTCCCTCCGGGACAGGGGTCAGCCCCAGCATTTT.

CDR3 in amino acids: CASSFLIDNEQFF. The CDR3 coding sequence is TGTGCCAGCAGCTTTTTAATCGACAATGAGCAGTTCTTC. The chain has TRBV5-6 and TRBJ2-1; D ambiguous. CDR1 and CDR2 (germline): SGHDT, YYEEEE. The CDR3 runs to 13 residues. Trimming cost V 2 bases and J 5 bases, with 8 bases left between them.

The chain joins TRBV7-9 to TRBJ2-5, with 8 positions matching TRBD2. This CDR3 is 13 amino acids long. V trimming: 3 bases; J trimming: 5 bases; junction bases outside the gene matches: 2. Germline values: CDR1 SEHNR, CDR2 FQNEAQ (reference sequence). CDR3 region: CASSFGGRETQYF. In nucleotides, the CDR3 is TGTGCCAGCAGCTTTGGCGGGAGGGAGACCCAGTACTTC.

The chain is built from TRBV5-1 and TRBJ2-7, with 11 bases identical to TRBD2. The germline V gene encodes CDR1 SGHRS and CDR2 YFSETQ. CDR3 length: 16 residues. Trimming cost V 4 bases and J 0 bases; bases outside gene matches: 6. This CDR3 is CASSLSGTSGSYEQYF. CDR3 nucleotide sequence: TGCGCCAGCAGCCTGAGTGGGACTAGCGGCTCCTACGAGCAGTACTTC. The variable domain in full, completed from reference TRBV5-1 and TRBJ2-7, reads KAGVTQTPRYLIKTRGQQVTLSCSPISGHRSVSWYQQTPGQGLQFLFEYFSETQRNKGNFPGRFSGRQFSNSRSEMNVSTLELGDSALYLCASSLSGTSGSYEQYFGPGTRLTVT.

V and J are TRBV15 and TRBJ1-2; the match to TRBD1 covers 9 bases. This CDR3 region has 19 residues. Unmatched junction bases numbered 15, after V lost 0 bases and J lost 4 bases. Germline-derived CDR1 and CDR2 are LNHNV and YYDKDF (reference sequence). For the CDR3, the DNA is TGTGCCACCAGCAGAGATTCAGGGGACAGGGTGGGCGGCGGCTATGGCTACACCTTC. It encodes CATSRDSGDRVGGGYGYTF.